A single sample is the source of the 9 T cell receptor beta chains below, sequenced in a study of radiotherapy plus CTLA-4 blockade in lung cancer. Clones were read by immunoSEQ multiplex PCR, and TCRdb kept only the in-frame ones, dropping some. The sample contains tens of thousands of clones, approximately 80% of which appear only once. This specimen consisted of peripheral blood, obtained from a patient treated with radiotherapy plus ipilimumab. The source of these receptors is a human donor with non-small cell lung cancer that progressed on radiotherapy plus ipilimumab.

The chain uses TRBV27 and TRBJ1-4, with a tentative D call TRBD1 (6 bases). The CDR3 spans 13 residues. Deletions cut 8 bases from V and 3 bases from J, with 10 bases between. The V gene's germline CDR1 is MNHEY and CDR2 SMNVEV (reference sequence). CDR3 in amino acids: CASGGAANEKLFF. The DNA of the CDR3 is TGTGCCAGCGGGGGGGCCGCTAATGAAAAACTGTTTTTT.

The V gene is TRBV2, the J gene TRBJ1-5; D unclear. CDR3 length: 14 amino acids. CDR1 is SNHLY and CDR2 is FYNNEI in the germline V gene. Trimming stripped 6 bases from V and 4 bases from J, with 13 bases between. The CDR3 region has the DNA TGTGCCAGCAGCCTCAGCCCGGGGAATCAGCCCCAGCATTTT. Amino acid sequence: CASSLSPGNQPQHF.

This sequence joins TRBV2 and TRBJ2-5; D gene unclear. Germline V gives CDR1 SNHLY, CDR2 FYNNEI. The CDR3 sequence is 12 residues long. The V gene lost 1 base and the J gene lost 4 bases, with 4 bases spanning the gap. The CDR3 loop is CASSEVLETQYF. The CDR3 DNA follows: TGTGCCAGCAGTGAAGTGTTAGAGACCCAGTACTTC.

This chain links TRBV10-3 with TRBJ1-2; TRBD1 matches 8 bases. After removal of 1 base from V and 6 bases from J, the junction contained 13 bases not matched to a gene. Germline lookup yields CDR1 ENHRY and CDR2 SYGVKD. The CDR3 runs 17 residues. CDR3 protein: CAISELPRTGTRHGYTF. CDR3 nucleotide sequence: TGTGCCATCAGTGAGTTACCTAGGACAGGGACCCGTCATGGCTACACCTTC.

This clone was counted between two and nine times. The rearrangement links TRBV18 to TRBJ2-3, with 11 bases identical to TRBD1. With 6 bases clipped from V and 3 bases from J, the junction kept 8 bases outside the gene matches. Germline CDR1 reads KGHSH; CDR2 reads LQKENI. CDR3 length: 16 residues. CDR3 DNA sequence: TGTGCCAGCTCCCACCGACGGGACAGGGGGACAGATACGCAGTATTTT. This gives the protein CASSHRRDRGTDTQYF. The full variable domain, with the rest looked up from reference TRBV18 and TRBJ2-3, is NAGVMQNPRHLVRRRGQEARLRCSPMKGHSHVYWYRQLPEEGLKFMVYLQKENIIDESGMPKERFSAEFPKEGPSILRIQQVVRGDSAAYFCASSHRRDRGTDTQYFGPGTRLTVL.

In its sample, this clone was seen a few times. This rearrangement joins TRBV27 to TRBJ2-6; 12 nucleotides line up with TRBD2. The J segment lost 4 bases and the V segment lost 4 bases, leaving 11 bases of the junction unmatched. The length of the CDR3 is 19 residues. Germline CDR1 reads MNHEY; CDR2 reads SMNVEV (reference sequence). The CDR3 here is CASSSSTSGSWPGANVLTF. The CDR3 DNA reads as TGTGCCAGCAGTTCGTCGACTAGCGGGAGCTGGCCAGGGGCCAACGTCCTGACTTTC. The variable domain in full, completed from reference TRBV27 and TRBJ2-6, reads EAQVTQNPRYLITVTGKKLTVTCSQNMNHEYMSWYRQDPGLGLRQIYYSMNVEVTDKGDVPEGYKVSRKEKRNFPLILESPSPNQTSLYFCASSSSTSGSWPGANVLTFGAGSRLTVL.

This chain connects TRBV6-5 to TRBJ2-1; D may be TRBD1 or TRBD2 (6 bases each). The length of the CDR3 is 14 residues. CDR1 is MNHEY, CDR2 SVGAGI, per germline. Trimming pared 3 bases from V and 7 bases from J, leaving 13 bases between. CDR3 sequence: CASSYSQGGNEQFF. The DNA for the CDR3 is TGTGCCAGCAGTTATTCCCAAGGGGGGAATGAGCAGTTCTTC.

The CDR3 DNA sequence: TGTGCCACCGCGGGGATTCCCACAGATACGCAGTATTTT. This gives the protein CATAGIPTDTQYF. The rearrangement links TRBV2 to TRBJ2-3; a weak D match, TRBD2 (6 bases). Germline CDR1 and CDR2: SNHLY and FYNNEI. The CDR3 totals 13 residues. Trimming pared 10 bases from V and 2 bases from J, leaving 13 bases between.

The chain has TRBV19 and TRBJ2-7; the match to TRBD1 covers 9 bases. J lost 0 bases, V lost 6 bases, and 6 bases had no gene match. The length of the CDR3 is 15 residues. Germline V gene lookup returns CDR1 LNHDA and CDR2 SQIVND (reference sequence). The CDR3 region is CASRLGGQGSYEQYF. In nucleotides, the CDR3 is TGTGCCAGTAGGCTGGGGGGACAGGGCTCCTACGAGCAGTACTTC. The full variable domain, completed using reference TRBV19 and TRBJ2-7, is DGGITQSPKYLFRKEGQNVTLSCEQNLNHDAMYWYRQDPGQGLRLIYYSQIVNDFQKGDIAEGYSVSREKKESFPLTVTSAQKNPTAFYLCASRLGGQGSYEQYFGPGTRLTVT.